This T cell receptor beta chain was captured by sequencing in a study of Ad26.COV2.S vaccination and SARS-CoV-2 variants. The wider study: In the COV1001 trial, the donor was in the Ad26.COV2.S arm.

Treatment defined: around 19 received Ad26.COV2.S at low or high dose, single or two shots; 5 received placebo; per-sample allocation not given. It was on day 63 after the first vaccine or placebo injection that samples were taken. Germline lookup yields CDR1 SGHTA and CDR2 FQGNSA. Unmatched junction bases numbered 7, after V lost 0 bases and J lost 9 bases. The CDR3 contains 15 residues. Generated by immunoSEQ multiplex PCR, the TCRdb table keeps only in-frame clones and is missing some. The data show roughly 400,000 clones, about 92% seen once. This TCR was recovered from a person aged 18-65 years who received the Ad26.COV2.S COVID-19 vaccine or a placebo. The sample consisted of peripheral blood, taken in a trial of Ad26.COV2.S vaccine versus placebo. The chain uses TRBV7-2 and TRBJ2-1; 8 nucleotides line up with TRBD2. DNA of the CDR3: TGTGCCAGCAGCTTAGCGCCAGCGGGGGCGGCTGAGCAGTTCTTC. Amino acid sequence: CASSLAPAGAAEQFF.